Listed below are T cell receptor beta chains from one sample, sequenced in a study of shared clonotypes between healthy human individuals. Assay used: immunoSEQ multiplex PCR; TCRdb lists only in-frame clones, some missing. The table lists just over 2,000,000 clones, 85% to 95% of them singletons. The sample was naive CD4+ T cells sorted from blood. These receptors were collected from a man between 18 and 35 years old in good health. CDR3s include the opening cysteine and the closing phenylalanine or tryptophan. The order of the fields is J gene, D gene, V gene, CDR3 protein, CDR3 DNA. A D gene is named only where the DNA matches it firmly.

J: TRBJ2-3
D: -
V: TRBV4-1
CDR3: CASSQDVARQTDTQYF
DNA: TGCGCCAGCAGCCAAGATGTGGCTAGACAGACAGATACGCAGTATTTT

J: TRBJ1-3
D: TRBD1
V: TRBV4-3
CDR3: CASSQDQGQGANTIYF
DNA: TGCGCCAGCAGCCAAGATCAGGGACAGGGGGCTAACACCATATATTTT

J: TRBJ1-4
D: -
V: TRBV18
CDR3: CASSADLNEKLFF
DNA: TGTGCCAGCTCAGCAGATCTGAATGAAAAACTGTTTTTT

J: TRBJ1-5
D: -
V: TRBV2
CDR3: CASSDRAGHQPQHF
DNA: TGTGCCAGCAGTGACAGGGCAGGTCATCAGCCCCAGCATTTT

J: TRBJ1-6
D: -
V: TRBV5-1
CDR3: CASNRGQHLNSPLHF
DNA: TGCGCCAGCAACCGCGGACAGCACCTAAATTCACCCCTCCACTTT

J: TRBJ2-5
D: TRBD2
V: TRBV28
CDR3: CASSLRLAVQETQYF
DNA: TGTGCCAGCAGTTTAAGGCTAGCGGTCCAAGAGACCCAGTACTTC

J: TRBJ2-1
D: -
V: TRBV7-6
CDR3: CASGGFSHPNEQFF
DNA: TGTGCCAGCGGGGGGTTCAGTCATCCGAATGAGCAGTTCTTC

J: TRBJ1-6
D: -
V: TRBV25-1
CDR3: CASSDNRVSSYNSPLHF
DNA: TGTGCCAGCAGTGACAACAGGGTGAGCTCCTATAATTCACCCCTCCACTTT

J: TRBJ2-3
D: -
V: TRBV25-1
CDR3: CASSDFGHTDTQYF
DNA: TGTGCCAGCAGTGATTTTGGCCACACAGATACGCAGTATTTT

J: TRBJ2-7
D: TRBD1
V: TRBV5-1
CDR3: CASSLGGQGYEQYF
DNA: TGCGCCAGCAGCTTGGGTGGACAGGGGTACGAGCAGTACTTC

J: TRBJ2-2
D: -
V: TRBV9
CDR3: CASSQLTGELFF
DNA: TGTGCCAGCAGCCAACTCACCGGGGAGCTGTTTTTT

J: TRBJ2-7
D: -
V: TRBV28
CDR3: CASSFQGLSYEQYF
DNA: TGTGCCAGCAGTTTTCAGGGACTCTCCTACGAGCAGTACTTC

J: TRBJ1-6
D: -
V: TRBV28
CDR3: CASRRDSLNSPLHF
DNA: TGTGCCAGCAGGCGCGACAGCCTAAATTCACCCCTCCACTTT

J: TRBJ2-7
D: -
V: TRBV15
CDR3: CATSREGPNEQYF
DNA: TGTGCCACCAGCAGAGAGGGACCCAACGAGCAGTACTTC

J: TRBJ2-7
D: -
V: TRBV7-3
CDR3: CASSLRAGLYEQYF
DNA: TGTGCCAGCAGCTTACGGGCCGGTCTCTACGAGCAGTACTTC

J: TRBJ2-7
D: -
V: TRBV30
CDR3: CAWRYNIGYEQYF
DNA: TGTGCCTGGAGGTATAACATCGGCTACGAGCAGTACTTC

J: TRBJ2-7
D: TRBD2
V: TRBV5-6
CDR3: CASSGPGLAELYEQYF
DNA: TGTGCCAGCAGCGGGCCGGGACTAGCAGAACTCTACGAGCAGTACTTC

J: TRBJ2-2
D: TRBD2
V: TRBV27
CDR3: CASSLYLGGPGGELFF
DNA: TGTGCCAGCAGTTTATACCTGGGAGGGCCGGGCGGGGAGCTGTTTTTT

J: TRBJ1-2
D: TRBD1
V: TRBV10-3
CDR3: CAIRAPGQGYDGYTF
DNA: TGTGCCATCAGGGCCCCGGGACAGGGATATGATGGCTACACCTTC

J: TRBJ2-6
D: -
V: TRBV9
CDR3: CASSVGPGPGANVLTF
DNA: TGTGCCAGCAGCGTAGGTCCAGGGCCTGGGGCCAACGTCCTGACTTTC

J: TRBJ2-1
D: -
V: TRBV5-6
CDR3: CASSRWEINEQFF
DNA: TGTGCCAGCAGCCGGTGGGAGATCAATGAGCAGTTCTTC

J: TRBJ2-7
D: TRBD1
V: TRBV28
CDR3: CASSATTGVAYEQYF
DNA: TGTGCCAGCAGCGCGACGACAGGGGTAGCCTACGAGCAGTACTTC

J: TRBJ1-4
D: -
V: TRBV4-3
CDR3: CASSWRQGGEKLFF
DNA: TGCGCCAGCAGCTGGAGGCAGGGCGGTGAAAAACTGTTTTTT

J: TRBJ2-7
D: -
V: TRBV10-3
CDR3: CATQGRVDEQYF
DNA: TGTGCCACCCAGGGAAGGGTCGACGAGCAGTACTTC

J: TRBJ1-5
D: -
V: TRBV2
CDR3: CASSIGFQPQHF
DNA: TGTGCCAGCAGTATCGGGTTTCAGCCCCAGCATTTT